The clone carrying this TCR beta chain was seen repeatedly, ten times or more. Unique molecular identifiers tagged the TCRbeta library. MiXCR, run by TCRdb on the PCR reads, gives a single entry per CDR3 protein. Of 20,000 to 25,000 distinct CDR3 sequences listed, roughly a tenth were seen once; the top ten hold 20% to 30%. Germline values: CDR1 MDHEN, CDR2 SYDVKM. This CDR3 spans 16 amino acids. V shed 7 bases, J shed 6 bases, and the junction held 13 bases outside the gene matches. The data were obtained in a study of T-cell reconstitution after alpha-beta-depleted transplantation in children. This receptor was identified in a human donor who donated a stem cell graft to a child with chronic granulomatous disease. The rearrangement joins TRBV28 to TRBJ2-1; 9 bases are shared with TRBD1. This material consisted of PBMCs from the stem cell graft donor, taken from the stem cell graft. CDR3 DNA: TGTGCCAGCACCCCCCGTGCGGGACAGGGTTTCAATGAGCAGTTCTTC. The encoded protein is CASTPRAGQGFNEQFF.